This T cell receptor (beta chain) was profiled in a study of T-cell reconstitution after alpha-beta-depleted transplantation in children. Study results and caveats: Several hundred expanded graft clones reportedly gave rise to the alpha-beta T cells present about two months after transplant. After transplant, high TCRbeta diversity at day 60 in some patients arose from surviving recipient T cells and thymic progenitors. Counts and diversity of T cells one year after transplant came mostly from newly produced T cells.

V dropped 3 bases and J dropped 5; count of bases not matched to a gene: 6. The germline gives CDR1 DFQATT, CDR2 SNEGSKA (reference sequence). The CDR3 length is 13 residues. During its preparation, the TCRbeta library received unique molecular identifiers. Each CDR3 protein is one row after TCRdb ran MiXCR on the PCR reads. In the table there are fewer than 550,000 distinct CDR3 sequences, roughly 11% of which are singletons. At least ten counts were recorded for this clonotype. Its antigen is still unknown. The chain recombines TRBV20-1 with TRBJ2-5; 7 positions match TRBD1. The receptor was derived from a female patient aged 2-10 years who had a stem cell transplant for aplastic anemia, so the T cells may come from the graft donor. The specimen was PBMCs, mostly from graft donor cells, collected 180 days after TCRalphabeta/CD19-depleted stem cell transplant. CDR3: CSARTGSRETQYF. CDR3 coding DNA: TGCAGTGCTAGGACAGGGTCGCGGGAGACCCAGTACTTC.